The next 14 T cell receptor beta chains were all read from a single sample in a study of read filtering for tumor transcriptome and immune sequencing. Molecular barcoded adaptors covering alpha/delta and beta/gamma chains were used on approximately 400 ng RNA. TCRdb re-called the reads with MiXCR, one entry per CDR3 protein. This sample has about 58,000 distinct CDR3 sequences, with 9% to 15% found just once. Material for sequencing was a population of CD138-negative cells sorted from bone marrow. The receptors were sampled from a donor aged 40 or over with multiple myeloma.

As to this clonotype: This may arise from a read error, as a much more abundant clone is one base away. This sequence joins TRBV7-2 and TRBJ2-7; possibly TRBD1 for D (5 bases). In germline, CDR1 is SGHTA, CDR2 FQGNSA. The length of the CDR3 is 14 residues. The CDR3 loop is CASSPNRITYVQYF. CDR3 nucleotide sequence: TGTGCCAGCAGCCCCAACAGGATTACCTACGTGCAGTACTTC. Filled out from reference TRBV7-2 and TRBJ2-7, the complete variable domain reads GAGVSQSPSNKVTEKGKDVELRCDPISGHTALYWYRQSLGQGLEFLIYFQGNSAPDKSGLPSDRFSAERTGGSVSTLTIQRTQQEDSAVYLCASSPNRITYVQYFGPGTRLTVT.

Worth noting for this clonotype: Just one base apart from a much larger clone, this may be a read error. The chain is built from TRBV19 and TRBJ1-5; D not certain. CDR3 length: 15 residues. The germline V gene encodes CDR1 LNHDA and CDR2 SQIVND (reference sequence). CDR3 in DNA: TGTGCCAGTAGTATTAGTCAGAATAGCAATCGGCCCCAGCATTTT. This gives the protein CASSISQNSNRPQHF.

In its sample, this clonotype was seen many times. This rearrangement joins TRBV30 to TRBJ1-1; maybe TRBD1 (6 bases). Germline CDR1 reads GTSNPN; CDR2 reads SVGIG (reference sequence). The CDR3 runs 10 residues. V lost 5 bases to trimming and J lost 10 bases, with 11 bases between them. CDR3 nucleotide sequence: TGTGCCTGGGGGCCCAGGGGAGCTTTCTTT. It is translated as CAWGPRGAFF.

In its sample, this clonotype was seen many times. This chain uses TRBV30 with TRBJ1-1; possible D gene TRBD1, 6 bases. This CDR3 comprises 13 residues. The germline CDR1 and CDR2 sequences are GTSNPN and SVGIG (reference sequence). The V gene lost 3 bases and the J gene lost 4 bases, with 12 bases spanning the gap. CDR3 coding DNA: TGTGCCTGGAGACAAGGGGGGTTCACTGAAGCTTTCTTT. Protein sequence: CAWRQGGFTEAFF.

This clonotype has at least ten counts. The chain combines TRBV24-1 with TRBJ2-1; D may match TRBD1 or TRBD2 (5 bases each). The CDR3 consists of 13 residues. The ends were cut back, 9 bases at V and 6 bases at J, with 14 bases in the middle. The germline V gene encodes CDR1 KGHDR and CDR2 SFDVKD. Here the CDR3 reads CATSGSLGNEQFF. The CDR3 bases are TGTGCCACCTCAGGGAGTCTAGGCAATGAGCAGTTCTTC.

The sample holds many counts of this clonotype. This chain links TRBV29-1 with TRBJ2-7, with D possibly TRBD1 on 6 matching bases. CDR1 is SQVTM and CDR2 is ANQGSEA in the germline V gene. CDR3 size: 14 residues. The V gene lost 7 bases and the J gene lost 0 bases, with 16 bases spanning the gap. Written as DNA, the CDR3 is TGCAGCGGATCGACAGGCCACCCCTCCTACGAGCAGTACTTC. This sequence encodes CSGSTGHPSYEQYF.

This clonotype was observed many times. The chain couples TRBV11-3 to TRBJ2-5, with TRBD2 matching 14 bases. After removal of 1 base from V and 4 bases from J, the junction contained 8 bases not matched to a gene. Germline V gene sequence: CDR1 SGHNT, CDR2 YENEEA. This CDR3 is built from 18 residues. The CDR3 DNA reads as TGTGCCAGCAGCTTAGGACTAGCGGGGGGGAGCCGGGGAGAGACCCAGTACTTC. It yields the protein CASSLGLAGGSRGETQYF.

This clonotype has a count of ten or more. This rearrangement joins TRBV30 to TRBJ1-5, with D unresolved. V shed 4 bases and J shed 0 bases, with 7 bases lying between them. This CDR3 contains 13 residues. Germline V CDR1 and CDR2: GTSNPN, SVGIG (reference sequence). The CDR3 here is CAWTPTSNQPQHF. CDR3 nucleotides: TGTGCCTGGACCCCGACTAGCAATCAGCCCCAGCATTTT.

This clonotype was recorded many times. As DNA, the CDR3 is TGTGCCAGCTCACCTCGGGACACTGAAGCTTTCTTT. Translation: CASSPRDTEAFF. This chain links TRBV18 with TRBJ1-1; D gene ambiguous. Trimming shortened V by 3 bases and J by 3 bases, and 5 bases separated the two germline ends. Germline CDR1 KGHSH, CDR2 LQKENI. The CDR3 is 12 residues long.

This clonotype was counted between two and nine times. The chain carries TRBV24-1 and TRBJ1-5; D not certain. The CDR3 contains 12 residues. Germline lookup yields CDR1 KGHDR and CDR2 SFDVKD. The V and J ends lost 4 bases and 9 bases respectively, with 9 bases between them. CDR3 region: CATSEVSGPQHF. CDR3 coding DNA: TGTGCCACCAGTGAAGTCTCAGGGCCCCAGCATTTT.

The sample holds many counts of this clonotype. The chain carries TRBV11-2 and TRBJ1-4, with D possibly matching TRBD1 (5 bases). Per germline, CDR1 SGHAT and CDR2 FQNNGV. There are 14 residues in the CDR3. V lost 3 bases to trimming and J lost 6 bases, with 11 bases between them. The CDR3 DNA reads TGTGCCAGCAGCTTTGGTCAGGGTCATGAAAAACTGTTTTTT. This encodes CASSFGQGHEKLFF.

This clonotype was counted ten times or more. The rearrangement uses TRBV10-3 and TRBJ1-4; no clear D gene. Per the germline V gene, CDR1 is ENHRY and CDR2 is SYGVKD. V gave up 6 bases and J gave up 8 bases, with 7 bases separating them. This CDR3 spans 11 amino acids. The chain's CDR3 is CAIREQEKLFF. The CDR3 DNA follows: TGTGCCATCAGGGAACAGGAAAAACTGTTTTTT.

This clonotype was observed at least ten times. The junction departs from germline at one end; a sequencing error may be responsible. V is TRBV12-3 or TRBV12-4 and J is TRBJ1-1; 7 bases are shared with TRBD1. This CDR3 contains 14 residues. In nucleotides, the CDR3 is TGTGCCAGCAGCTTAGAACAGGGGCTGATAGGAGCTTTCTTT. Translated, it gives CASSLEQGLIGAFF.

Concerning this clonotype itself: Because it lacks the conserved phenylalanine or tryptophan at the end, this CDR3 is likely a read error. V usage is TRBV5-6 and J usage is TRBJ1-1; maybe TRBD1 (5 bases). The germline V gene encodes CDR1 SGHDT and CDR2 YYEEEE. The CDR3 totals 15 residues. V dropped 0 bases and J dropped 0 bases, with 9 bases sitting between them. CDR3 bases: TGTGCCAGCAGCTTGGGACAGCACATGAACACTGAAGCTTTCTCG. It codes for CASSLGQHMNTEAFS.